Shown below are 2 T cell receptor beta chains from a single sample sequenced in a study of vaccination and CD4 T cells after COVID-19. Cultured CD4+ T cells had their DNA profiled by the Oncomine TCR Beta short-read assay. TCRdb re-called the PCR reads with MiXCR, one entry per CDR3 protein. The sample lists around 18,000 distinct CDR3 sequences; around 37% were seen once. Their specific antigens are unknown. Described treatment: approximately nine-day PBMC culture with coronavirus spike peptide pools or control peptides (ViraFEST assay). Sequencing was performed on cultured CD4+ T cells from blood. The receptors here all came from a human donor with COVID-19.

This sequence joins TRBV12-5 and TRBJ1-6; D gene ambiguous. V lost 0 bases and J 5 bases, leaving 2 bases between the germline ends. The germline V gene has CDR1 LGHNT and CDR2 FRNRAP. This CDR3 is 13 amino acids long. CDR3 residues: CASGLVHNSPLHF. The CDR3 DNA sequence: TGTGCTAGTGGTTTGGTCCATAATTCACCCCTCCACTTT.

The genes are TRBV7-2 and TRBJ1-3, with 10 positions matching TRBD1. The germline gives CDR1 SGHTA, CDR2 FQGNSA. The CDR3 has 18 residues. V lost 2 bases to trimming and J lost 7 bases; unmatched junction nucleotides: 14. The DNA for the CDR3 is TGTGCCAGCAGCTTACCCACGGGACAGGGGTTAGTGGTGAACACCATATATTTT. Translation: CASSLPTGQGLVVNTIYF.